This entry describes one TCR beta chain. This record belongs to a study of blood T cell repertoires in COVID-19. Recruitment covered about 26 US areas and drew participants whose ages spanned roughly 18 to 100 years. Participants were placed into cohorts based on the clinical history they reported. Sequencing used immunoSEQ multiplex PCR; TCRdb keeps in-frame clones, though not all of them. The sample gives 150,000 to 200,000 clones, around 84% of which show up once; about 8% is in the top ten. Sequenced: PBMCs or T cells enriched from blood (not recorded which). This clonotype originated in a woman in her 50s who had recovered from COVID-19.

The DNA for the CDR3 is TGTGCCAGCAGTCCCCCGGGACTAGCGGGGGGGTATGAGCAGTTCTTC. It codes for CASSPPGLAGGYEQFF. The V call is TRBV2, the J call TRBJ2-1, with 16 nucleotides matching TRBD2. This CDR3 region has 16 residues. The junction had 6 bases not matched to a gene; V was cut back by 5 bases and J by 8 bases. The germline V gene encodes CDR1 SNHLY and CDR2 FYNNEI.